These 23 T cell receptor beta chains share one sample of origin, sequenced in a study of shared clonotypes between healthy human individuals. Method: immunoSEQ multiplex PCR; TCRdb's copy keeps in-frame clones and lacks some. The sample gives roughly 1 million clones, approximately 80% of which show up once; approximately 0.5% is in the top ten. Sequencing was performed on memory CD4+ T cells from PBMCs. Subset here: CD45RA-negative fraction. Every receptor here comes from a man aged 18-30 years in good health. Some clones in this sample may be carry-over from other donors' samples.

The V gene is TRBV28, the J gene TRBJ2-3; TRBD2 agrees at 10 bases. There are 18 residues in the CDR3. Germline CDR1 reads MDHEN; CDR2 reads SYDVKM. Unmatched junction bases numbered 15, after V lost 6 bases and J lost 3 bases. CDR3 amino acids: CASSPRPGSGRGTDTQYF. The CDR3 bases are TGTGCCAGCAGCCCCCGCCCCGGGAGCGGGAGGGGTACAGATACGCAGTATTTT. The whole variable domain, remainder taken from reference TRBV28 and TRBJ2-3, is DVKVTQSSRYLVKRTGEKVFLECVQDMDHENMFWYRQDPGLGLRLIYFSYDVKMKEKGDIPEGYSVSREKKERFSLILESASTNQTSMYLCASSPRPGSGRGTDTQYFGPGTRLTVL.

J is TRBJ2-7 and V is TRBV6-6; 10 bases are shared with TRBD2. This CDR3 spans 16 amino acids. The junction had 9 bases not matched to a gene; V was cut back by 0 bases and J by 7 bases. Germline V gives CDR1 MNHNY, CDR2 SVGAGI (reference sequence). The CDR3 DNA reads TGTGCCAGCAGTTACTCAGGGCCTAGCGGGAGAGGGGAGCAGTACTTC. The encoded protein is CASSYSGPSGRGEQYF.

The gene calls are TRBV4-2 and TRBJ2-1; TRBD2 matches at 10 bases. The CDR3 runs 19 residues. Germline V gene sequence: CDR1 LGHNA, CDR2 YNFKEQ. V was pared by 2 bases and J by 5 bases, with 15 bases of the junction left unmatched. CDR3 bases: TGTGCCAGCAGCCAACCTACCCAAATAGCGGGAGGTTCCCACAATGAGCAGTTCTTC. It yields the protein CASSQPTQIAGGSHNEQFF.

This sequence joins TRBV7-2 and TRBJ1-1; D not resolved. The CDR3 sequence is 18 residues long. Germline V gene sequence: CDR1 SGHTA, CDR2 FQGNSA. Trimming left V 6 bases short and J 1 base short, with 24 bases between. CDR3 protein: CASSFYYLGFRANTEAFF. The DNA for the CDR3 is TGTGCCAGCAGTTTCTACTACTTGGGGTTCAGAGCGAACACTGAAGCTTTCTTT.

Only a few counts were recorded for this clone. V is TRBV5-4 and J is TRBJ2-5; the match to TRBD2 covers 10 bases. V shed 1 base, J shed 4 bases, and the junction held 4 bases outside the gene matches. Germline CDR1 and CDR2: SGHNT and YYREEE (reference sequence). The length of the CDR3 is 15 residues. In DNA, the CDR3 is TGTGCCAGCAGCTTGAAAAGCGGGAGGGGAGAGACCCAGTACTTC. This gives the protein CASSLKSGRGETQYF.

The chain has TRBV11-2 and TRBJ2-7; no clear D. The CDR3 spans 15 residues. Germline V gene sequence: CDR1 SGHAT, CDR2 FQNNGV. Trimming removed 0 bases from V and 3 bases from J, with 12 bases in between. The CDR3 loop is CASSLDRLGNYEQYF. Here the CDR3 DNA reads TGTGCCAGCAGCTTAGATCGGCTAGGGAACTACGAGCAGTACTTC.

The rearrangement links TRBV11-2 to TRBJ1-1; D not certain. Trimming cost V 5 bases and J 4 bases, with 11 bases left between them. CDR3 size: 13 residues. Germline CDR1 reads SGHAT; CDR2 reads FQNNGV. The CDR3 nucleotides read TGTGCCAGCAGCCCAAGGAGGGCCACTGAAGCTTTCTTT. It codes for CASSPRRATEAFF. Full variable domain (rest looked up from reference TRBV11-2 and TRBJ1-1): EAGVAQSPRYKIIEKRQSVAFWCNPISGHATLYWYQQILGQGPKLLIQFQNNGVVDDSQLPKDRFSAERLKGVDSTLKIQPAKLEDSAVYLCASSPRRATEAFFGQGTRLTVV.

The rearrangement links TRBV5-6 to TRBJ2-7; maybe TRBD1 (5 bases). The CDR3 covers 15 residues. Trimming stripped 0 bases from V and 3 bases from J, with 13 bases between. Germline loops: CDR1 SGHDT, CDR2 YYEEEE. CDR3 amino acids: CASSLEGSPFYEQYF. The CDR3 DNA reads TGTGCCAGCAGCTTGGAGGGGTCTCCTTTCTACGAGCAGTACTTC.

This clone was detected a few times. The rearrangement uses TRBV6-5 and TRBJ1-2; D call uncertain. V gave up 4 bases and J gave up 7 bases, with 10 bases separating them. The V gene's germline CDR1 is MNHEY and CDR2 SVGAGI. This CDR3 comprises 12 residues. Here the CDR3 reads CASSSPPSGYTF. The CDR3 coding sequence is TGTGCCAGCAGTTCACCCCCCTCTGGCTACACCTTC.

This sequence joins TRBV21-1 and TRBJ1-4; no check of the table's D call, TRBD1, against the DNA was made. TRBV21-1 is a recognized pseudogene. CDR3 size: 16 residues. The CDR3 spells CASRSGTASTNEKLFF. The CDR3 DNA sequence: TGTGCCAGCAGATCCGGGACAGCGTCAACTAATGAAAAACTGTTTTTT.

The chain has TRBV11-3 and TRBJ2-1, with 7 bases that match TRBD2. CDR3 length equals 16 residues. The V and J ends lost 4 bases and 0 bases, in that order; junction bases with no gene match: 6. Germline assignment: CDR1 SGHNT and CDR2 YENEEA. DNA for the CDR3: TGTGCCAGCAGCTCCCAACGGACTAGCTCCTACAATGAGCAGTTCTTC. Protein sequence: CASSSQRTSSYNEQFF.

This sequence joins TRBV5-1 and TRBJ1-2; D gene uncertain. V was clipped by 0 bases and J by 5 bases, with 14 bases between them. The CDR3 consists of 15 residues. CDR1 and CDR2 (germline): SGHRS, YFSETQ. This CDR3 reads CASSLGLPVPYGYTF. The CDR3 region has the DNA TGCGCCAGCAGCTTGGGGCTCCCGGTGCCGTATGGCTACACCTTC.

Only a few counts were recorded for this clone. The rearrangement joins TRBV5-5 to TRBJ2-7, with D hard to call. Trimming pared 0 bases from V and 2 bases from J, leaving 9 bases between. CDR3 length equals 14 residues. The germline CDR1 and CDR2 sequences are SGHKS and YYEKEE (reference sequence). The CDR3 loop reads CASSLVVSTYEQYF. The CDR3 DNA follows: TGTGCCAGCAGCTTGGTGGTCTCCACCTACGAGCAGTACTTC.

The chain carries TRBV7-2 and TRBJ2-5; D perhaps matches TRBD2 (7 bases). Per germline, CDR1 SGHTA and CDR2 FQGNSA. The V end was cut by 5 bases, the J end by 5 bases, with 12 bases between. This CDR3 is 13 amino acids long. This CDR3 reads CASSPSGGETQYF. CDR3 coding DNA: TGTGCCAGCAGCCCGTCGGGGGGCGAGACCCAGTACTTC.

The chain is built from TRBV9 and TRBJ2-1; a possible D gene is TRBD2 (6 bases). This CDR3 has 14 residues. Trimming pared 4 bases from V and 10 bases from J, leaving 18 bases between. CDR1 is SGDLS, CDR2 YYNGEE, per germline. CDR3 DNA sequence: TGTGCCAGCAGCCCGCTCGCGGGGCTGGGGGAGCAGTTCTTC. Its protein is CASSPLAGLGEQFF.

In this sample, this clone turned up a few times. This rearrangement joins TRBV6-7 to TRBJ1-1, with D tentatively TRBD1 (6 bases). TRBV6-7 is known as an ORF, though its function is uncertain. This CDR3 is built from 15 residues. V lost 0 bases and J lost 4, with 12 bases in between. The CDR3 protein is CASSYSIVGGTEAFF. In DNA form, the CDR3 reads TGTGCCAGCAGTTACTCGATAGTAGGGGGCACTGAAGCTTTCTTT.

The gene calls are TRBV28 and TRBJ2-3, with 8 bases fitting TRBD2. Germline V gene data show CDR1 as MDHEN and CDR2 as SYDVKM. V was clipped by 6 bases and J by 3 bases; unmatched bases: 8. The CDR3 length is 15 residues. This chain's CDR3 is CASRPGTRATDTQYF. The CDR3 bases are TGTGCCAGCAGACCCGGGACTAGGGCTACAGATACGCAGTATTTT. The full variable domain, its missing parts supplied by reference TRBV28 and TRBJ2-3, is DVKVTQSSRYLVKRTGEKVFLECVQDMDHENMFWYRQDPGLGLRLIYFSYDVKMKEKGDIPEGYSVSREKKERFSLILESASTNQTSMYLCASRPGTRATDTQYFGPGTRLTVL.

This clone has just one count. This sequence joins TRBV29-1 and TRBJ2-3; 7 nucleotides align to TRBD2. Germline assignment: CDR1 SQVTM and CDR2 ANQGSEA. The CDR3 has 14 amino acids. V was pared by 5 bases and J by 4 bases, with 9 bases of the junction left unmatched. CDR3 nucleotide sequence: TGCAGCGTTTGGGGAGGGACGGTGCCAGATACGCAGTATTTT. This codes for CSVWGGTVPDTQYF.

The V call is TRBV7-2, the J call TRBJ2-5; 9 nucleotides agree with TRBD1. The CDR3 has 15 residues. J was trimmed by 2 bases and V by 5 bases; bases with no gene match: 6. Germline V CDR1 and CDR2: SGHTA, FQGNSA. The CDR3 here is CASSAWGTGQETQYF. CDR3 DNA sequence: TGTGCCAGCAGCGCCTGGGGGACAGGGCAAGAGACCCAGTACTTC.

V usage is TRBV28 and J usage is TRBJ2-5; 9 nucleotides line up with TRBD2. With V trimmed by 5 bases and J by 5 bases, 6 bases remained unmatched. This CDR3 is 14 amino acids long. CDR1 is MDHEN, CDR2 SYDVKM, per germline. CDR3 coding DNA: TGTGCCAGCAGTCTTAGCGGGAGCGGTGAGACCCAGTACTTC. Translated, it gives CASSLSGSGETQYF.

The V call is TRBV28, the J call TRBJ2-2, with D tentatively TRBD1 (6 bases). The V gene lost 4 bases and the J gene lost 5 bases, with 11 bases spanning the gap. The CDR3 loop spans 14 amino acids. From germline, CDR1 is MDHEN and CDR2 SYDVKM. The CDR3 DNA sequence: TGTGCCAGCAGTTACAGGGTGAAGACCGGGGAGCTGTTTTTT. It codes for CASSYRVKTGELFF.

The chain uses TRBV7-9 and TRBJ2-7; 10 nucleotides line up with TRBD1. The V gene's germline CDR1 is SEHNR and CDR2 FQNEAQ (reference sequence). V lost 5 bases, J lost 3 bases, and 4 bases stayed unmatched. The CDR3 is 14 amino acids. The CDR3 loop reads CASSADRGYYEQYF. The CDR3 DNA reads TGTGCCAGCAGCGCGGACAGGGGGTACTACGAGCAGTACTTC.

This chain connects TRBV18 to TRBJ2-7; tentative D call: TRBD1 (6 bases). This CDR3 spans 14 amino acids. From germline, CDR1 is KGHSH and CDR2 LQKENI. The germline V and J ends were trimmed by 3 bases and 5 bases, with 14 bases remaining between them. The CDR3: CASSPFSGDNEQYF. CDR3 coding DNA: TGTGCCAGCTCACCCTTCTCAGGGGACAACGAGCAGTACTTC.